What follows are 6 T cell receptor beta chains derived from one specimen sequenced in a study of shared clonotypes between healthy human individuals. Clones were read by immunoSEQ multiplex PCR, and TCRdb kept only the in-frame ones, dropping some. The table includes millions of clones, around nine tenths detected once. The specimen was naive CD4+ T cells sorted from blood. Indicated subset: CD45RA+ positively selected. The receptors were gathered from a man aged 18 to 30 in good health.

The chain combines TRBV20-1 with TRBJ2-1, with D hard to call. Germline V gene data show CDR1 as DFQATT and CDR2 as SNEGSKA (reference sequence). This CDR3 region has 11 residues. V lost 7 bases to trimming and J lost 7 bases, with 11 bases between them. The CDR3 nucleotides read TGCAGTGTTCCCCTCGGGAATGAGCAGTTCTTC. It specifies CSVPLGNEQFF.

The chain uses TRBV30 and TRBJ2-5, with TRBD1 matching 8 bases. The J segment lost 3 bases and the V segment lost 7 bases, leaving 4 bases of the junction unmatched. The germline CDR1 and CDR2 sequences are GTSNPN and SVGIG (reference sequence). The CDR3 consists of 12 residues. The CDR3 sequence: CASRTGKETQYF. CDR3 coding DNA: TGTGCCTCCAGGACAGGGAAAGAGACCCAGTACTTC.

The chain joins TRBV5-4 to TRBJ2-5, with a tentative D call TRBD1 (8 bases). This CDR3 contains 14 residues. Trimming shortened V by 4 bases and J by 5 bases, and 15 bases separated the two germline ends. Germline V gives CDR1 SGHNT, CDR2 YYREEE (reference sequence). The CDR3: CASSPGGQGETQYF. The CDR3 DNA reads as TGTGCCAGCAGCCCGGGAGGACAGGGTGAGACCCAGTACTTC.

This clone was observed once. This same CDR3 is encoded by further DNA sequences in the sample. J is TRBJ1-5 and V is TRBV19; 7 positions agree with TRBD1. CDR3 size: 13 residues. The trim removed 3 bases at V and 7 bases at J, leaving 3 bases unmatched. Germline V gives CDR1 LNHDA, CDR2 SQIVND (reference sequence). DNA of the CDR3: TGTGCCAGTAGTATCCAGGGGGGCCAGCCCCAGCATTTT. Translating it yields CASSIQGGQPQHF.

Turning to this clone: This sample includes further DNA sequences coding for the same CDR3. V and J are TRBV5-1 and TRBJ2-1, with D perhaps matching TRBD2 (5 bases). Germline values: CDR1 SGHRS, CDR2 YFSETQ. The CDR3 loop spans 14 amino acids. Trimming removed 4 bases from V and 0 bases from J, with 8 bases in between. CDR3 sequence: CASSPGGSYNEQFF. In DNA, the CDR3 is TGCGCCAGCAGCCCTGGAGGCTCCTACAATGAGCAGTTCTTC.

The chain couples TRBV18 to TRBJ2-5; TRBD1 matches at 9 bases. J lost 3 bases, V lost 6 bases, and 2 bases had no gene match. This CDR3 region has 13 residues. CDR1 and CDR2 (germline): KGHSH, LQKENI. In nucleotides, the CDR3 is TGTGCCAGCTCCTGGGACAGGGAAGAGACCCAGTACTTC. Protein: CASSWDREETQYF.